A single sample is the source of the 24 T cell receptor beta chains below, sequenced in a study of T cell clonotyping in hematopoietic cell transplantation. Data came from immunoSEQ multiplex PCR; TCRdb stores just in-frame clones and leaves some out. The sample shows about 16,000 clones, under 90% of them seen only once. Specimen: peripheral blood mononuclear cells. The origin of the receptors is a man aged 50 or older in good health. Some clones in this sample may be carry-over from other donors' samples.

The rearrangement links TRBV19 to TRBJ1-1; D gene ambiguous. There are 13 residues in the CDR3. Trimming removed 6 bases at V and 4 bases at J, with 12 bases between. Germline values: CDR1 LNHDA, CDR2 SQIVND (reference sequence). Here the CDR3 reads CASRPGIGTEAFF. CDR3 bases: TGTGCCAGTAGGCCCGGGATTGGCACTGAAGCTTTCTTT.

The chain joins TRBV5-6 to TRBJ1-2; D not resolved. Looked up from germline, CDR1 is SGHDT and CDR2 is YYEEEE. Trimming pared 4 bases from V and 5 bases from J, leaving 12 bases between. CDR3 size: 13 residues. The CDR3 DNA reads TGTGCCAGCAGCCCGAGGGTCGCGTATGGCTACACCTTC. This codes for CASSPRVAYGYTF.

CDR3 coding DNA: TGCGCCAGCAGCCCTCGGACAGGGGGAGCTGAAAAACTGTTTTTT. Its translation is CASSPRTGGAEKLFF. The chain joins TRBV5-1 to TRBJ1-4, with 10 bases identical to TRBD1. This CDR3 has 15 amino acids. V gave up 4 bases and J gave up 7 bases; unmatched junction bases: 7. Germline V gene sequence: CDR1 SGHRS, CDR2 YFSETQ.

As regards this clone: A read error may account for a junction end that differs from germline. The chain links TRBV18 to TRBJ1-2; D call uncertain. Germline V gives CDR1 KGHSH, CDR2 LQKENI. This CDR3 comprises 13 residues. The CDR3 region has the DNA TGTGCCAGCTCGCTCGAAACCTCCACGGCCCGTTACTTC. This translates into CASSLETSTARYF.

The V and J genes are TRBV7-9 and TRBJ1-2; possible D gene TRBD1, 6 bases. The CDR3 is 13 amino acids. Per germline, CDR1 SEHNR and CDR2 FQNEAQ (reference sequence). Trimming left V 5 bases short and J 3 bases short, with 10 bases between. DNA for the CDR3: TGTGCCAGCAGCCAGGGGACGGACTATGGCTACACCTTC. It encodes CASSQGTDYGYTF.

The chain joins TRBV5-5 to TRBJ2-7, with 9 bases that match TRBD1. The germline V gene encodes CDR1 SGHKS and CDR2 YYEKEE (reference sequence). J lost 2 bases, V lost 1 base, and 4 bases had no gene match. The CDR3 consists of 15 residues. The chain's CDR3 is CASSLYGQGTYEQYF. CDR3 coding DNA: TGTGCCAGCAGCTTGTACGGACAGGGGACCTACGAGCAGTACTTC.

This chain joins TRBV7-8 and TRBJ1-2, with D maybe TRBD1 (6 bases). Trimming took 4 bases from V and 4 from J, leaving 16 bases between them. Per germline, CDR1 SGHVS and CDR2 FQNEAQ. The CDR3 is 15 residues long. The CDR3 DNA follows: TGTGCCAGCAGCTCCCCAGGGGATCGGATCTATGGCTACACCTTC. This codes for CASSSPGDRIYGYTF.

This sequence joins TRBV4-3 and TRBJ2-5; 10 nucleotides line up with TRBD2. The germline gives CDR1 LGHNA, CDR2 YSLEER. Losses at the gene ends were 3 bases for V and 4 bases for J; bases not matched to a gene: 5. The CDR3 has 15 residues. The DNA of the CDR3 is TGCGCCAGCAGCCAGGCTAGCGGGGGAGCAGAGACCCAGTACTTC. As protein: CASSQASGGAETQYF.

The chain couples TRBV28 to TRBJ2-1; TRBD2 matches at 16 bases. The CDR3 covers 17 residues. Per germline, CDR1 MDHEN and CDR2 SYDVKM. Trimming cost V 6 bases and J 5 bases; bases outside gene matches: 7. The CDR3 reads CASSRGTSGGANNEQFF. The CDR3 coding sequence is TGTGCCAGCAGCCGCGGGACTAGCGGGGGGGCGAACAATGAGCAGTTCTTC.

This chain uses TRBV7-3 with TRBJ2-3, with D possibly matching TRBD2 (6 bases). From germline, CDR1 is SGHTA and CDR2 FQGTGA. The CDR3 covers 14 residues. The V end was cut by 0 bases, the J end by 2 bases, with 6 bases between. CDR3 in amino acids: CASSLTGLTDTQYF. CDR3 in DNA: TGTGCCAGCAGCTTAACGGGACTCACAGATACGCAGTATTTT.

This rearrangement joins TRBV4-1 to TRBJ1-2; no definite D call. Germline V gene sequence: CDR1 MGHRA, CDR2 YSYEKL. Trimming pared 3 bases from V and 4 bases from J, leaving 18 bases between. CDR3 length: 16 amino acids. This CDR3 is CASSQLHTNPSYGYTF. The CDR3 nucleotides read TGCGCCAGCAGCCAGCTTCACACGAATCCCTCCTATGGCTACACCTTC.

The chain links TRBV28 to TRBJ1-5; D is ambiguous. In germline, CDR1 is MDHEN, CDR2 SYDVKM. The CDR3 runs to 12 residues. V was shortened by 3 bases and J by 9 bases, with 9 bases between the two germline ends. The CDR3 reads CASSFHLRPQHF. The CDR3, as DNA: TGTGCCAGCAGTTTCCACCTTAGGCCCCAGCATTTT.

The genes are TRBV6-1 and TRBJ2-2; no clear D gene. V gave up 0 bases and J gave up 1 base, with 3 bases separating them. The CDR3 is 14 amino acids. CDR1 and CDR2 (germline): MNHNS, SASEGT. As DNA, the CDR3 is TGTGCCAGCAGTGAAGCGGGGAACACCGGGGAGCTGTTTTTT. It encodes CASSEAGNTGELFF.

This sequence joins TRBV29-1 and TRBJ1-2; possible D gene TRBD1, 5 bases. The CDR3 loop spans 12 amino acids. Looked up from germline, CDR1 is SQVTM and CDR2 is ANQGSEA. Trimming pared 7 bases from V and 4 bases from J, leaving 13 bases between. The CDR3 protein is CSGGRGLYGYTF. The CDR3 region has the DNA TGCAGCGGGGGTCGGGGCCTCTATGGCTACACCTTC.

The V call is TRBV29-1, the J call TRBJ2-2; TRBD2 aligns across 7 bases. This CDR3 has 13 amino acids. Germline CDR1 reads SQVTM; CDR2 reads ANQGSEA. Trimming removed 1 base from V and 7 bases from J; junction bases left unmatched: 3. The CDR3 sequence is CSVEVAGGGELFF. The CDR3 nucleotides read TGCAGCGTTGAAGTAGCGGGCGGCGGGGAGCTGTTTTTT.

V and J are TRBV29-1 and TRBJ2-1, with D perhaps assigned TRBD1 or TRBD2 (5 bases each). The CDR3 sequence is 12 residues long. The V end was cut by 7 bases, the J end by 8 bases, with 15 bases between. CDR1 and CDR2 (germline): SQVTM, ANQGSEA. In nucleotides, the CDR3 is TGCAGCGGGGACGGAATATCGGATGAGCAGTTCTTC. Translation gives CSGDGISDEQFF.

The CDR3, as DNA: TGTGCCAGCAGTGTGGGTCCTCGAAGGGCCGAGCAGTACTTC. It specifies CASSVGPRRAEQYF. The J gene is TRBJ2-7, the V gene TRBV25-1; D remains ambiguous. Trimming cost V 4 bases and J 6 bases, with 16 bases left between them. The CDR3 is 14 amino acids. Germline values: CDR1 MGHDK, CDR2 SYGVNS.

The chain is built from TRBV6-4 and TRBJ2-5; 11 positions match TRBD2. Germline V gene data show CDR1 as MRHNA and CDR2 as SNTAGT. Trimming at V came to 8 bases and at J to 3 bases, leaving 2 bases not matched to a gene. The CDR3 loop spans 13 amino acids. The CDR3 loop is CASASGGKETQYF. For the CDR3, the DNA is TGTGCCAGCGCTAGCGGGGGGAAAGAGACCCAGTACTTC.

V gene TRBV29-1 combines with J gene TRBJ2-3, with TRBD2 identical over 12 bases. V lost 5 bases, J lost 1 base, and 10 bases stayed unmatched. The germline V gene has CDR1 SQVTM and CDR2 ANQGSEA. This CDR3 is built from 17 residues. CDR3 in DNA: TGCAGCGTTATCCCGGAACTAGCGGGGGGACGCACAGATACGCAGTATTTT. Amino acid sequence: CSVIPELAGGRTDTQYF.

As DNA, the CDR3 is TGCAGCGTTGGAGGGAGCTTGACAGCTGAAGCTTTCTTT. It specifies CSVGGSLTAEAFF. The V and J genes are TRBV29-1 and TRBJ1-1, with D perhaps matching TRBD1 (5 bases). The V gene's germline CDR1 is SQVTM and CDR2 ANQGSEA. V was clipped by 4 bases and J by 6 bases, with 15 bases between them. The CDR3 length is 13 residues.

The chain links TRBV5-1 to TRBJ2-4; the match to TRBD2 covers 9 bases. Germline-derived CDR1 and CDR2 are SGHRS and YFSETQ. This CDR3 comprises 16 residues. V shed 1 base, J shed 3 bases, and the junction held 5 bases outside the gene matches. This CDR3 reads CASSLPAGGGKNIQYF. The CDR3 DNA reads TGCGCCAGCAGCTTGCCAGCGGGGGGCGGCAAAAACATTCAGTACTTC. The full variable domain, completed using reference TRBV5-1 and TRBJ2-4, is KAGVTQTPRYLIKTRGQQVTLSCSPISGHRSVSWYQQTPGQGLQFLFEYFSETQRNKGNFPGRFSGRQFSNSRSEMNVSTLELGDSALYLCASSLPAGGGKNIQYFGAGTRLSVL.

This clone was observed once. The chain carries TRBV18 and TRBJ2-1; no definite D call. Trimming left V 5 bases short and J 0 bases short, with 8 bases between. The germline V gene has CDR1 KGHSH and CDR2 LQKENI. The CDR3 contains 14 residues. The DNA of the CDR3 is TGTGCCAGCTCAGCCGATAGCTCCTACAATGAGCAGTTCTTC. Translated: CASSADSSYNEQFF.

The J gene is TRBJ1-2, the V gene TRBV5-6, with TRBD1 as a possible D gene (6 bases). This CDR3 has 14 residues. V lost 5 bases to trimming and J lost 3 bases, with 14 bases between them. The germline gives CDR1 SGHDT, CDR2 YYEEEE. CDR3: CASRPTTGDYGYTF. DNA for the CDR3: TGTGCCAGCAGACCTACGACAGGAGACTATGGCTACACCTTC.

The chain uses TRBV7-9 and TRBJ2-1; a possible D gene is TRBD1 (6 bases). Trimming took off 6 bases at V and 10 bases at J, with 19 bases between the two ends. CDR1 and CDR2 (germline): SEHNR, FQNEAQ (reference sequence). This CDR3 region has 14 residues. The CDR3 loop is CASSQDTGRQEQFF. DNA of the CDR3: TGTGCCAGCAGTCAAGACACAGGGCGTCAGGAGCAGTTCTTC.